The rows below give T cell receptor beta chains drawn from one sample of a study of blood T cells in healthy people across ages. One entry per CDR3 protein, called by TCRdb with MiXCR from the 5' RACE reads. The table lists approximately 290,000 distinct CDR3 sequences, about 25% of them singletons. The sample was blood. The receptors stem from a woman in her 70s in good health. Each CDR3 is given with its conserved first and last residue. D genes are given only for firm matches. Some rows mark clone size as missing; the rest say once, few, many or name a class of expanded clone.

TRBD1,TRBJ2-5,TRBV6-5,few,TGTGCCAGCAGTTACGGGGCATCGGCTAATAGGGGACAGGGTCGAGAGACCCAGTACTTC,CASSYGASANRGQGRETQYF
NA,TRBJ2-5,TRBV28,many,TGTGCCAGCAGTCCCCGGAGGGGTCTTAACCAAGAGACCCAGTACTTC,CASSPRRGLNQETQYF
NA,TRBJ2-3,TRBV5-1,many,TGCGCCAGCAGCACTACCTTCACAGATACGCAGTATTTT,CASSTTFTDTQYF
NA,TRBJ2-5,TRBV28,few,TGTGCCAGCAGTTTATCCCTCCGCCAGTACTTC,CASSLSLRQYF
NA,TRBJ2-1,TRBV2,NA,TGTGTCAATAAACCGGACTTGGGAGAGCAGTTCTTC,CVNKPDLGEQFF
NA,TRBJ2-3,TRBV7-3,NA,TGTGCCAGCAGCTTCGGGACTCCACCAGATACGCAGTATTTT,CASSFGTPPDTQYF
NA,TRBJ1-1,TRBV29-1,NA,TGCAGCGTTGTGGAGAACTCCGAAGCTTTCTTT,CSVVENSEAFF
NA,TRBJ2-1,TRBV7-7,many,TGTGCTAGCAGCCCTACTCGCGGCAATGAGCAGTTCTTC,CASSPTRGNEQFF
TRBD2,TRBJ2-1,TRBV7-2,NA,TGTGCCAGCAGCTTAGGCCCCAGCGGGAGGGTGGATGAGCAGTTCTTC,CASSLGPSGRVDEQFF
NA,TRBJ1-5,TRBV4-2,NA,TGTGCCAGCAGCCAAGGAGAAGATCAGCCCCAGCATTTT,CASSQGEDQPQHF
NA,TRBJ2-7,TRBV10-3,few,TGTGCCATCATGGGGGAGTCCGCTTACGAGCAGTACTTC,CAIMGESAYEQYF